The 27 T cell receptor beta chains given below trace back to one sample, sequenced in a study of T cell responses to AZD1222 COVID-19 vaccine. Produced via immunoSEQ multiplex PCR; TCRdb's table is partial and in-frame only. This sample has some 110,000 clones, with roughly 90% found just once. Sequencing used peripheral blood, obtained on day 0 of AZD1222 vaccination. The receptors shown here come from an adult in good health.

The CDR3 here is CASSLDRGFTGELFF. The CDR3, as DNA: TGTGCCAGCAGCTTGGACAGGGGGTTTACCGGGGAGCTGTTTTTT. The chain has TRBV5-8 and TRBJ2-2; 8 nucleotides line up with TRBD1. The germline gives CDR1 SGHTS, CDR2 YDEGEE. The junction had 3 bases not matched to a gene; V was cut back by 0 bases and J by 5 bases. This CDR3 has 15 amino acids.

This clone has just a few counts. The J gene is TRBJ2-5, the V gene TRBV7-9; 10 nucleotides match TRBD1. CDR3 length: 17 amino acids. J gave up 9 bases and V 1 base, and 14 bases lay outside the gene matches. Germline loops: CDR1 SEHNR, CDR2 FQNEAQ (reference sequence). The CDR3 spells CASSLVPHPTGGEAQYF. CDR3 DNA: TGTGCCAGCAGCTTAGTTCCACACCCGACAGGGGGCGAGGCCCAGTACTTC.

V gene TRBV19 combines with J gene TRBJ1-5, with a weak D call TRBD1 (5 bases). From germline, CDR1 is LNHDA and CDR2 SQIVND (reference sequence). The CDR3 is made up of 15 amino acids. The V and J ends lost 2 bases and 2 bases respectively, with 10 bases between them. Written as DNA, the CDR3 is TGTGCCAGTAGTATAACCCAGGGTGGCAATCAGCCCCAGCATTTT. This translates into CASSITQGGNQPQHF.

CDR3 coding DNA: TGTGCCAGCAGCTCAGTGGGCTCTGGAAACACCATATATTTT. This gives the protein CASSSVGSGNTIYF. This rearrangement joins TRBV5-4 to TRBJ1-3; D call uncertain. The CDR3 sequence is 14 residues long. The germline V gene has CDR1 SGHNT and CDR2 YYREEE (reference sequence). With 3 bases removed from V and 0 bases from J, the gap between germline ends came to 7 bases.

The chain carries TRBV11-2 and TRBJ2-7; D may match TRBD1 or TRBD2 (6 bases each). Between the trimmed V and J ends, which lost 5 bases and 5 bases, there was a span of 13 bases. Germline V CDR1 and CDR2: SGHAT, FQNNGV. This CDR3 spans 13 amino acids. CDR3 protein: CASSLGGRDEQYF. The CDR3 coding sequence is TGTGCCAGCAGCCTGGGGGGCAGGGACGAGCAGTACTTC.

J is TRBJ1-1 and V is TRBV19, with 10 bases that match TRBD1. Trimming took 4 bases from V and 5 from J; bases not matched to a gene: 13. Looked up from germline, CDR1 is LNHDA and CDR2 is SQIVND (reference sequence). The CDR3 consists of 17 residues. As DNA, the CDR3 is TGTGCCAGTAGTAGTTCATACTCTTGGACAGGGGGGACTGAAGCTTTCTTT. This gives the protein CASSSSYSWTGGTEAFF.

The CDR3 region has the DNA TGCGCCAGCAGCGGTGACAGGGTCGGCGGGGAGCTGTTTTTT. This gives the protein CASSGDRVGGELFF. This chain links TRBV5-1 with TRBJ2-2, with 7 bases matching TRBD1. V dropped 4 bases and J dropped 7; count of bases not matched to a gene: 7. Per germline, CDR1 SGHRS and CDR2 YFSETQ. The CDR3 spans 14 residues.

The CDR3 DNA follows: TGTGCCAGCAGTGGAGAGAGGGCTAATGAAAAACTGTTTTTT. Encoded protein: CASSGERANEKLFF. V is TRBV6-2 or TRBV6-3 and J is TRBJ1-4; no definite D call. Trimming took 5 bases from V and 3 from J, leaving 10 bases between them. CDR3 size: 14 residues. Germline values: CDR1 MNHEY, CDR2 SVGEGT.

The CDR3 DNA follows: TGTGCCAGCAGCTCATCCCGGGACTTAGGCTACAATGAGCAGTTCTTC. Translating it yields CASSSSRDLGYNEQFF. J is TRBJ2-1 and V is TRBV27, with D possibly being TRBD2 (6 bases). The CDR3 spans 16 residues. The V gene lost 6 bases and the J gene lost 3 bases, with 18 bases spanning the gap. In germline, CDR1 is MNHEY, CDR2 SMNVEV (reference sequence).

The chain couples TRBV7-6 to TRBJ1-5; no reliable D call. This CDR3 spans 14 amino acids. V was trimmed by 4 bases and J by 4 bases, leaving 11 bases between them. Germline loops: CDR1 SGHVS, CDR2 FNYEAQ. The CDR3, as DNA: TGTGCCAGCAGCTCCCGGGTCGGGAATCAGCCCCAGCATTTT. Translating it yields CASSSRVGNQPQHF.

The CDR3 bases are TGTGCCAGTCAGCTCAGGGACGGCTCCTACGAGCAGTACTTC. Its translation: CASQLRDGSYEQYF. The V and J genes are TRBV2 and TRBJ2-7; TRBD1 or TRBD2 may be the D gene (5 bases each). Germline V lookup: CDR1 SNHLY, CDR2 FYNNEI. The V end was cut by 9 bases, the J end by 0 bases, with 15 bases between. The length of the CDR3 is 14 residues.

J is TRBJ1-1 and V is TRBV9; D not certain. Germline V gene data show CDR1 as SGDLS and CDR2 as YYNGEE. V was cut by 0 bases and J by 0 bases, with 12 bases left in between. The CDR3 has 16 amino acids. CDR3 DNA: TGTGCCAGCAGCGTAGGCAGTCAAACGATGAACACTGAAGCTTTCTTT. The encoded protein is CASSVGSQTMNTEAFF.

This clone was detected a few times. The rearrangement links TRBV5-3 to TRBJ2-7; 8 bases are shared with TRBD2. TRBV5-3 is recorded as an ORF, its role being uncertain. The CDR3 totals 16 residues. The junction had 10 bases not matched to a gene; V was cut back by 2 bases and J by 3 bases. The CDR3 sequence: CARSFGREGPNYEQYF. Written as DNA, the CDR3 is TGTGCCAGAAGCTTCGGACGGGAGGGACCAAACTACGAGCAGTACTTC.

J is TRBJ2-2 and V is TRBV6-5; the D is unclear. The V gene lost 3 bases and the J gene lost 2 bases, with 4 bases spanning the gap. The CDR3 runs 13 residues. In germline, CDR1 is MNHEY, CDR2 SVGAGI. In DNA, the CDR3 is TGTGCCAGCAGTTATCTTAACACCGGGGAGCTGTTTTTT. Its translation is CASSYLNTGELFF.

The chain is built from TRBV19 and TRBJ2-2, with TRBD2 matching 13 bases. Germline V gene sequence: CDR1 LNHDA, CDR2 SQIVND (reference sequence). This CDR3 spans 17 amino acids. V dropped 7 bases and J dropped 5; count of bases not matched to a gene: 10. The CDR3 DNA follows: TGTGCCAGTACCTGGACTAGCGGGGGAGAAGGGACCGGGGAGCTGTTTTTT. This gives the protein CASTWTSGGEGTGELFF.

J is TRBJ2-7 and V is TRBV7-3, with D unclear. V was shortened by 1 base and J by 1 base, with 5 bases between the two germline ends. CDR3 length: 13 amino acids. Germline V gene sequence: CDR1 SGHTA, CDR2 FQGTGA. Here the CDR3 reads CASSLRASYEQYF. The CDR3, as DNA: TGTGCCAGCAGCTTAAGGGCTTCCTACGAGCAGTACTTC.

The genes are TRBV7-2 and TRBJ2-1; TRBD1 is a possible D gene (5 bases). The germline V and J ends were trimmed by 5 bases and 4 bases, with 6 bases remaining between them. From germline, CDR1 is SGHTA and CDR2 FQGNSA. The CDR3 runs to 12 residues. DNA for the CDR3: TGTGCCAGCAGCGCAGGGTACAATGAGCAGTTCTTC. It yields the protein CASSAGYNEQFF.

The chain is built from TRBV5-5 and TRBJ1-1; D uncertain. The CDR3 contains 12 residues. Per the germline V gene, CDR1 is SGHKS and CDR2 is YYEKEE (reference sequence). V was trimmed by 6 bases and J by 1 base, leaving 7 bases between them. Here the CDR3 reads CASTWGNTEAFF. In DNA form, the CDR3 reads TGTGCCAGCACTTGGGGGAACACTGAAGCTTTCTTT.

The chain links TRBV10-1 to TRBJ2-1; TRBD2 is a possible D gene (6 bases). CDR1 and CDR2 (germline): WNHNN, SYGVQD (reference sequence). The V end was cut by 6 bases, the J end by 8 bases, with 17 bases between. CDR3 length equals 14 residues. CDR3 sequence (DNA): TGCGCCAGCAGCCCGGGACTCCGGAGTGATGAGCAGTTCTTC. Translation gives CASSPGLRSDEQFF.

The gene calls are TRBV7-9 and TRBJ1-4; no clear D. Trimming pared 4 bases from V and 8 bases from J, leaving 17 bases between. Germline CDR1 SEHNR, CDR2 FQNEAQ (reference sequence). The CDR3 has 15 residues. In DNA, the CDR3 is TGTGCCAGCAGCTGGGAATTTGAGGTACAGGAAAAACTGTTTTTT. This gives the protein CASSWEFEVQEKLFF.

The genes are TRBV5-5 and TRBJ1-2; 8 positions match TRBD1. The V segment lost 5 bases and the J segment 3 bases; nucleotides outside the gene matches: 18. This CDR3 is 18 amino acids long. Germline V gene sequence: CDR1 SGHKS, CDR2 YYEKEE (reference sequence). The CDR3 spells CASRPTPGQERFDYGYTF. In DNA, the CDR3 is TGTGCCAGCAGGCCAACCCCGGGACAGGAGAGGTTTGACTATGGCTACACCTTC.

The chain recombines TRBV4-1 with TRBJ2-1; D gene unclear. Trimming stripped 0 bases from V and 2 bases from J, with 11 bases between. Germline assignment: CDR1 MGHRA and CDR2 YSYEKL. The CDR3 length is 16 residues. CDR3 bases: TGCGCCAGCAGCCAAGATTGGCTAGTAGCCTACAATGAGCAGTTCTTC. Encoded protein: CASSQDWLVAYNEQFF.

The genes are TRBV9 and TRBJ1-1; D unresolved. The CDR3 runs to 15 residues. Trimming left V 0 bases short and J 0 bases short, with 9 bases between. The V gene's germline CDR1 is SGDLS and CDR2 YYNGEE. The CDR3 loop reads CASSVDPYMNTEAFF. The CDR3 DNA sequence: TGTGCCAGCAGCGTAGATCCATATATGAACACTGAAGCTTTCTTT.

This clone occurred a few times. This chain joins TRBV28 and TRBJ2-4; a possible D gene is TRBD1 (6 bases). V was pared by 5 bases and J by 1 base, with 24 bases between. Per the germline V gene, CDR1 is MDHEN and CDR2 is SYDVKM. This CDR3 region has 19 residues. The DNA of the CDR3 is TGTGCCAGCAGTACGGACAGCGACCACAGAAGAACCGCCAAAAACATTCAGTACTTC. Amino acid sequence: CASSTDSDHRRTAKNIQYF.

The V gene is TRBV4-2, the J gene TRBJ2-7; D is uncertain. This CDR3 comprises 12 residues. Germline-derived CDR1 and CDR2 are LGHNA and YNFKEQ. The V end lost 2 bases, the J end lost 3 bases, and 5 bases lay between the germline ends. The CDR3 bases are TGTGCCAGCAGCCAATCGGGCTACGAGCAGTACTTC. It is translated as CASSQSGYEQYF.

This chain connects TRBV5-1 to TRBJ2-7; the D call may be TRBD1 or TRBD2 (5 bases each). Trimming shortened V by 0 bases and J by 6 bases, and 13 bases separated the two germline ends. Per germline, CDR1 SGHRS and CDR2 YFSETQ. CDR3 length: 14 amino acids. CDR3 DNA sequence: TGCGCCAGCAGCTTGGGGGACCCCTCGGGCGAGCAGTACTTC. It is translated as CASSLGDPSGEQYF.

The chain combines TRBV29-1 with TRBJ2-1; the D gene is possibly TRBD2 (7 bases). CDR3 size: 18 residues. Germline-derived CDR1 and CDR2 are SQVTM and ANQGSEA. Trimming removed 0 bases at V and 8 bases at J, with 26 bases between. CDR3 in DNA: TGCAGCGTTGAAGACCTTGGTCCTAGCCGAGAAGGGGGGGATGAGCAGTTCTTC. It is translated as CSVEDLGPSREGGDEQFF.